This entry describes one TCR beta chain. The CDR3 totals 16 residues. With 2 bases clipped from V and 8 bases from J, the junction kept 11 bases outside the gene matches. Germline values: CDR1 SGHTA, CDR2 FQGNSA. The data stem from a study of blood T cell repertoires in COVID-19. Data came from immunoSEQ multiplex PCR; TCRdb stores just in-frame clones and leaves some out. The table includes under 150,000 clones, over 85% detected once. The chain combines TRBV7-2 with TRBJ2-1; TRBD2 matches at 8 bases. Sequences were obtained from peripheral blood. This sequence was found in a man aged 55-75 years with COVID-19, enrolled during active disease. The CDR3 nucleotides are TGTGCCAGCAGCTTATTGGCTAGCGGGTTCATCGATGAGCAGTTCTTC. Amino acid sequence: CASSLLASGFIDEQFF.